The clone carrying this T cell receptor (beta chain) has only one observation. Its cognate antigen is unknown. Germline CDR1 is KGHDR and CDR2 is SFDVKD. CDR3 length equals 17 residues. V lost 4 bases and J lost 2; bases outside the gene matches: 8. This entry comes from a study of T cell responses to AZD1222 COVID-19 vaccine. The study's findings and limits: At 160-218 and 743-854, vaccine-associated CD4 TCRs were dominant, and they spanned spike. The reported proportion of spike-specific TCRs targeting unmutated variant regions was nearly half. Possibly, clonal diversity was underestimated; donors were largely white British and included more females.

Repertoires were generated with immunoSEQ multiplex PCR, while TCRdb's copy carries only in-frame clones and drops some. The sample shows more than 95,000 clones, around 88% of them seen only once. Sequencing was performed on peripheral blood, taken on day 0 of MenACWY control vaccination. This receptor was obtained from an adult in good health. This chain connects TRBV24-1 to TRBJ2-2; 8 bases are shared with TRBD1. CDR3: CATSDSPQGANTGELFF. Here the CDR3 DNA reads TGTGCCACCAGTGACTCCCCCCAGGGGGCTAACACCGGGGAGCTGTTTTTT.